The next 7 T cell receptor beta chains were all read from a single sample in a study of identifying expanded T cells in peripheral blood. TCRdb's copy holds only in-frame clones and misses some; the assay was immunoSEQ multiplex PCR. The data contain about 83,000 clones, approximately 90% of them singletons. Sequencing used blood. The receptors derive from a person aged 18 to 69 in good health.

The J gene is TRBJ2-5, the V gene TRBV9; 11 bases are shared with TRBD2. The germline gives CDR1 SGDLS, CDR2 YYNGEE. This CDR3 is 15 amino acids long. V shed 3 bases and J 5 bases; nucleotides not matched to a gene: 6. CDR3 protein: CASSGSGRASETQYF. In DNA form, the CDR3 reads TGTGCCAGCAGCGGTAGCGGGAGGGCCTCGGAGACCCAGTACTTC.

This chain connects TRBV28 to TRBJ2-7; 7 positions agree with TRBD1. With 7 bases clipped from V and 5 bases from J, the junction kept 8 bases outside the gene matches. The CDR3 totals 13 residues. The germline V gene encodes CDR1 MDHEN and CDR2 SYDVKM. CDR3 bases: TGTGCCAGCACGAGGGCAGGGGGTAACGAGCAGTACTTC. It encodes CASTRAGGNEQYF.

The rearrangement links TRBV13 to TRBJ1-1, with D perhaps matching TRBD1 (6 bases). CDR3 length: 15 amino acids. Per the germline V gene, CDR1 is PRHDT and CDR2 is FYEKMQ (reference sequence). The V and J ends lost 5 bases and 1 base respectively, with 14 bases between them. In nucleotides, the CDR3 is TGTGCCAGCAGCCCAGAGGGGGTCTCGAACACTGAAGCTTTCTTT. It codes for CASSPEGVSNTEAFF.

The CDR3 reads CASSFDKSGETQYF. DNA for the CDR3: TGTGCCAGCAGCTTTGATAAATCGGGAGAGACCCAGTACTTC. The chain couples TRBV5-4 to TRBJ2-5, with D unclear. The CDR3 is made up of 14 amino acids. The germline V gene has CDR1 SGHNT and CDR2 YYREEE (reference sequence). Between the trimmed V and J ends, which lost 2 bases and 4 bases, there was a span of 12 bases.

CDR3 amino acids: CASSLGGTFIRDTQYF. CDR3 coding DNA: TGTGCCAGCAGCTTAGGCGGGACTTTTATAAGAGATACGCAGTATTTT. The chain is built from TRBV7-9 and TRBJ2-3; D is possibly TRBD2 (6 bases). V lost 1 base and J lost 5, with 16 bases in between. The CDR3 has 16 residues. From germline, CDR1 is SEHNR and CDR2 FQNEAQ (reference sequence). The whole variable domain, filled in from reference TRBV7-9 and TRBJ2-3, reads DTGVSQNPRHKITKRGQNVTFRCDPISEHNRLYWYRQTLGQGPEFLTYFQNEAQLEKSRLLSDRFSAERPKGSFSTLEIQRTEQGDSAMYLCASSLGGTFIRDTQYFGPGTRLTVL.

The V gene is TRBV7-2, the J gene TRBJ2-5; TRBD1 aligns across 7 bases. Germline lookup yields CDR1 SGHTA and CDR2 FQGNSA. After removal of 3 bases from V and 7 bases from J, the junction contained 8 bases not matched to a gene. This CDR3 comprises 14 residues. CDR3 residues: CASSFTDRVGTQYF. DNA for the CDR3: TGTGCCAGCAGCTTCACCGACAGGGTGGGGACCCAGTACTTC.

This clone was seen once. The V and J genes are TRBV11-3 and TRBJ1-2; 7 bases fit TRBD1. V dropped 6 bases and J dropped 8; count of bases not matched to a gene: 9. The germline V gene encodes CDR1 SGHNT and CDR2 YENEEA. This CDR3 spans 13 amino acids. In DNA form, the CDR3 reads TGTGCCAGCAGTTTTGAGGGGGCTCAGGGCTACACCTTC. This sequence encodes CASSFEGAQGYTF. Full variable domain (remainder filled in from reference TRBV11-3 and TRBJ1-2): EAGVVQSPRYKIIEKKQPVAFWCNPISGHNTLYWYLQNLGQGPELLIRYENEEAVDDSQLPKDRFSAERLKGVDSTLKIQPAELGDSAVYLCASSFEGAQGYTFGSGTRLTVV.